This T cell receptor (beta chain) derives from a study of beta chain features in type 1 diabetes. Study-level findings and limits: Among patients with Type 1 diabetes, TCRB CDR3s were moderately but significantly shorter in every one of the four CD4+ subsets.

Worth noting for this clone: The target antigen is unknown.

In germline, CDR1 is SGHVS, CDR2 FQNEAQ. This CDR3 contains 15 residues. V lost 1 base and J lost 7, with 16 bases in between. Investigators reverse transcribed all isolated RNA, so they sequenced expressed TCRB transcripts. The protocol was immunoSEQ multiplex PCR, while the TCRdb copy is restricted to in-frame clones and leaves out a portion. The table has 400,000 or so clones, around 10% seen once. All sorted populations exceeded 95% purity. The TCR comes from a man younger than 40 with type 1 diabetes. The genes are TRBV7-8 and TRBJ2-5; the D is unclear. Material for sequencing was central memory CD4+ T cells from blood. CDR3 in amino acids: CASSLEASQSATQYF. CDR3 in DNA: TGTGCCAGCAGCTTAGAAGCCTCCCAGTCCGCGACCCAGTACTTC.